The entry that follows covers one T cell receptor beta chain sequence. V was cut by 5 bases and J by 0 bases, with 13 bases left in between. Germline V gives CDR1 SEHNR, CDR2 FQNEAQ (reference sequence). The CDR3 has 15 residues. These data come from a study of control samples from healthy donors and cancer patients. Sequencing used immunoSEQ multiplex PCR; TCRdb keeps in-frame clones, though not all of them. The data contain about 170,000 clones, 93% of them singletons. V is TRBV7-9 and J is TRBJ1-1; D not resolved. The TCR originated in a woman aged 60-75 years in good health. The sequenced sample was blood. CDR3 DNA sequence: TGTGCCAGCAGCCCAGTAGGAGGGATGAACACTGAAGCTTTCTTT. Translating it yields CASSPVGGMNTEAFF.